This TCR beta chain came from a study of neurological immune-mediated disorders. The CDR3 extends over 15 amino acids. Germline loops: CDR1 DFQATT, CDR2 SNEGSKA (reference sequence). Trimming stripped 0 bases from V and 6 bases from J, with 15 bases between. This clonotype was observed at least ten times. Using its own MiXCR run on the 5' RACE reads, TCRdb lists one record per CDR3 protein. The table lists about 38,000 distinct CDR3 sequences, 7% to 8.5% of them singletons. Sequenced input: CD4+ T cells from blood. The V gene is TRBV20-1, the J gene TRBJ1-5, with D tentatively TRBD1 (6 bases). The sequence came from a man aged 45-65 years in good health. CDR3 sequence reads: CSARDLTGGGQPQHF. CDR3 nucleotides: TGCAGTGCTAGAGATCTAACAGGAGGGGGTCAGCCCCAGCATTTT.